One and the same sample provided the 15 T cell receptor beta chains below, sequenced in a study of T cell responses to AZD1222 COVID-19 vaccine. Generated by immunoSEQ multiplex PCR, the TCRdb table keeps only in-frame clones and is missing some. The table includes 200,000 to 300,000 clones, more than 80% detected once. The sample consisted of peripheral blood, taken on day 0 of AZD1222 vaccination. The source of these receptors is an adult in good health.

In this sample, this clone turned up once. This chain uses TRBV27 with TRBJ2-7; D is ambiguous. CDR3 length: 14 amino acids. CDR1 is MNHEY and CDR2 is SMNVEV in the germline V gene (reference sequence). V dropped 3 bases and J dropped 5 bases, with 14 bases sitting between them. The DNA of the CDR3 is TGTGCCAGCAGTTTTGGTTTTGGTACAAACGAGCAGTACTTC. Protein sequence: CASSFGFGTNEQYF.

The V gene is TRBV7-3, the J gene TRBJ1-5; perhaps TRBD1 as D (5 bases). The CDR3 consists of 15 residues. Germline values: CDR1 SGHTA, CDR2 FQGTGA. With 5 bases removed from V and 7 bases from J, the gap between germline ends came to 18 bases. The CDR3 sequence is CASSAQGRVEQPQHF. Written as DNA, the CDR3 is TGTGCCAGCAGCGCCCAGGGCAGGGTTGAACAGCCCCAGCATTTT.

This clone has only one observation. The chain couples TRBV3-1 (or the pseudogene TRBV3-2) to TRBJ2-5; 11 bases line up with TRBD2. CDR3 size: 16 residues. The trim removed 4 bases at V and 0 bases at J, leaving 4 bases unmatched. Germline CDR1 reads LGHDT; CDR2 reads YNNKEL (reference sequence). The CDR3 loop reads CASSLRLAGHQETQYF. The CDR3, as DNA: TGTGCCAGCAGCCTACGACTAGCGGGACACCAAGAGACCCAGTACTTC.

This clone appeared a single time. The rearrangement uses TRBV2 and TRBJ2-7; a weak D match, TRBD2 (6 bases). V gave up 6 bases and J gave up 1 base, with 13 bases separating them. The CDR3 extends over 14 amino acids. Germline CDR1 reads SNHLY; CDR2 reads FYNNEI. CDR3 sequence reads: CASRTGSQSYEQYF. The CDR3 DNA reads TGTGCCAGCAGGACCGGGAGTCAATCCTACGAGCAGTACTTC.

The CDR3 region has the DNA TGTGCCAGCAGCACACGACTAGCGGGAGGGCCGGGCAATGAGCAGTTCTTC. Translating it yields CASSTRLAGGPGNEQFF. The rearrangement uses TRBV7-2 and TRBJ2-1; 14 bases map to TRBD2. The CDR3 spans 17 residues. Looked up from germline, CDR1 is SGHTA and CDR2 is FQGNSA. V lost 5 bases to trimming and J lost 6 bases; unmatched junction nucleotides: 9. The full variable domain, in which reference TRBV7-2 and TRBJ2-1 provide the parts outside the CDR3, is GAGVSQSPSNKVTEKGKDVELRCDPISGHTALYWYRQSLGQGLEFLIYFQGNSAPDKSGLPSDRFSAERTGGSVSTLTIQRTQQEDSAVYLCASSTRLAGGPGNEQFFGPGTRLTVL.

CDR3 in DNA: TGTGCCAGCACCCGACCTTCCGGGGCCAACGTCCTGACTTTC. It translates to CASTRPSGANVLTF. This chain connects TRBV2 to TRBJ2-6; the D is unclear. The CDR3 spans 14 residues. Germline V gene lookup returns CDR1 SNHLY and CDR2 FYNNEI. Trimming removed 7 bases from V and 4 bases from J, with 11 bases in between.

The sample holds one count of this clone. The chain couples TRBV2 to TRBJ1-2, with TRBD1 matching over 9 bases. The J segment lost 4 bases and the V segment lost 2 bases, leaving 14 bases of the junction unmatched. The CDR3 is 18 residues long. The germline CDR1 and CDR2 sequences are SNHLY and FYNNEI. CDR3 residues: CASSEKRTGAPGFYGYTF. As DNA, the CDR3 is TGTGCCAGCAGTGAAAAGAGGACAGGGGCCCCGGGGTTCTATGGCTACACCTTC. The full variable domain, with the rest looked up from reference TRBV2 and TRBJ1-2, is EPEVTQTPSHQVTQMGQEVILRCVPISNHLYFYWYRQILGQKVEFLVSFYNNEISEKSEIFDDQFSVERPDGSNFTLKIRSTKLEDSAMYFCASSEKRTGAPGFYGYTFGSGTRLTVV.

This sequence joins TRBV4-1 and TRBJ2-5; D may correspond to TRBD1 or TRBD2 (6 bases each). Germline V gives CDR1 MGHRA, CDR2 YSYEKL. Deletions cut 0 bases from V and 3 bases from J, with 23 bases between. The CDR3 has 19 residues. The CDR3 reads CASSQDISNTEGDKETQYF. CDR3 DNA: TGCGCCAGCAGCCAAGATATCAGTAATACGGAGGGGGATAAAGAGACCCAGTACTTC.

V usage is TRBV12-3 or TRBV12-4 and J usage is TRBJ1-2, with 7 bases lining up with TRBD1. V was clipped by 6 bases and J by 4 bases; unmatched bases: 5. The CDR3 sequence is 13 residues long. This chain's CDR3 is CASSLQGIYGYTF. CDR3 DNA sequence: TGTGCCAGCAGCCTACAGGGGATCTATGGCTACACCTTC.

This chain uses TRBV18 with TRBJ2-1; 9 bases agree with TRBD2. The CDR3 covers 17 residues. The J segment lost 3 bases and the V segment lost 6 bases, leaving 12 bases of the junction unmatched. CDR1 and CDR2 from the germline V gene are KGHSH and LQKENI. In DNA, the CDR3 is TGTGCCAGCTCCCGCAGGGCGGGAGGGACACACTACAATGAGCAGTTCTTC. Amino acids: CASSRRAGGTHYNEQFF. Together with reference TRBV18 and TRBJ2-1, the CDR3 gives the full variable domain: NAGVMQNPRHLVRRRGQEARLRCSPMKGHSHVYWYRQLPEEGLKFMVYLQKENIIDESGMPKERFSAEFPKEGPSILRIQQVVRGDSAAYFCASSRRAGGTHYNEQFFGPGTRLTVL.

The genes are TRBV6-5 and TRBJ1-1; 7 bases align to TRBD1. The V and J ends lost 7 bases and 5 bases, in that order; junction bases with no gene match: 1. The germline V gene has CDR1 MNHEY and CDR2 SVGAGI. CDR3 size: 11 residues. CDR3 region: CASTRGTEAFF. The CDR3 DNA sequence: TGTGCCAGCACCAGGGGGACTGAAGCTTTCTTT.

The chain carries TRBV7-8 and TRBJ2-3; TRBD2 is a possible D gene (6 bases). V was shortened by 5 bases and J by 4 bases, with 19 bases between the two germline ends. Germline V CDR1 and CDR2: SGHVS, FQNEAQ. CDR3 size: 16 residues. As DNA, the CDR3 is TGTGCCAGCAGCCAACCAGTTGGGGGGATGTCAGATACGCAGTATTTT. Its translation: CASSQPVGGMSDTQYF. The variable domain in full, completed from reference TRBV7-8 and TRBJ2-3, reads GAGVSQSPRYKVAKRGQDVALRCDPISGHVSLFWYQQALGQGPEFLTYFQNEAQLDKSGLPSDRFFAERPEGSVSTLKIQRTQQEDSAVYLCASSQPVGGMSDTQYFGPGTRLTVL.

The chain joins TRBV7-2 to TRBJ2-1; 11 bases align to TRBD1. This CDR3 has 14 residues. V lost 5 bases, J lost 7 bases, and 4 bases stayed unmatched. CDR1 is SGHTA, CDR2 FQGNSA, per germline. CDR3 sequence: CASSPDRGRNEQFF. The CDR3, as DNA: TGTGCCAGCAGCCCGGACAGGGGGCGAAATGAGCAGTTCTTC.

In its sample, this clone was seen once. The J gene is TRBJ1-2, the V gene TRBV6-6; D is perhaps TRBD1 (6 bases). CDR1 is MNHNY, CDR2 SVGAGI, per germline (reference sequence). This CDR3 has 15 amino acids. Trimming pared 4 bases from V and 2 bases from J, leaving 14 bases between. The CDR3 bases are TGTGCCAGCAGTTCTCAACAGGGAGGCAACTATGGCTACACCTTC. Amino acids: CASSSQQGGNYGYTF.

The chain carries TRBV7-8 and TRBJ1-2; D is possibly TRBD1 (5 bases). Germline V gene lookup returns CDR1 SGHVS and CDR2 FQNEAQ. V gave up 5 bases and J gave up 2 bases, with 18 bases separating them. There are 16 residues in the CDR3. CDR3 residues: CASSRLTPGPNYGYTF. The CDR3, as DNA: TGTGCCAGCAGCAGACTTACACCGGGACCAAACTATGGCTACACCTTC.